Listed below are T cell receptor beta chains from one sample, sequenced in a study of cytomegalovirus exposure and HLA in healthy donors. This table comes from immunoSEQ multiplex PCR, and its TCRdb copy is limited to in-frame clones, with some not included. Of about 190,000 clones in the sample, over 60% were seen once. The material sequenced was PBMCs. The source is a man aged 30 to 39 in good health and CMV-seropositive. Each CDR3 is given with its conserved first and last residue. D genes are given only for firm matches. Size is stated for part of the rows, as once, few or many counts, or as a class when the clone is expanded.

d_call	v_call	j_call	clone_size	cdr3_aa	cdr3_nt
.	TRBV6-1	TRBJ2-1	.	CASSEPMRGGGINEQFF	TGTGCCAGCAGTGAACCCATGCGTGGGGGCGGAATCAATGAGCAGTTCTTC
TRBD1	TRBV27	TRBJ2-1	.	CASSLHGDRGDNEQFF	TGTGCCAGCAGTCTACACGGGGACAGGGGTGACAATGAGCAGTTCTTC
TRBD2	TRBV2	TRBJ2-2	.	CASSPRLAGAGGELFF	TGTGCCAGCAGTCCCCGACTAGCGGGAGCGGGCGGGGAGCTGTTTTTT
.	TRBV6-1	TRBJ1-2	.	CASSEALGYTF	TGTGCCAGCAGTGAAGCTCTCGGCTACACCTTC
.	TRBV5-1	TRBJ2-1	.	CASSPIGLIGFNEQFF	TGCGCCAGCAGTCCAATTGGGCTAATCGGATTCAATGAGCAGTTCTTC
TRBD2	TRBV9	TRBJ2-7	.	CASSPEGTSWYEQYF	TGTGCCAGCAGCCCAGAGGGGACTAGTTGGTACGAGCAGTACTTC
.	TRBV4-1	TRBJ1-1	.	CASSQEVGGNTEAFF	TGCGCCAGCAGCCAAGAGGTTGGCGGGAACACTGAAGCTTTCTTT
.	TRBV2	TRBJ2-2	.	CASIVNRVDTGELFF	TGTGCCAGTATTGTGAACAGGGTCGACACCGGGGAGCTGTTTTTT
.	TRBV23-1	TRBJ2-5	.	CASCRGRETQYF	TGCGCCAGCTGTAGAGGGAGGGAGACCCAGTACTTC
TRBD1	TRBV12-5	TRBJ2-2	.	CASARGTGANGELFF	TGTGCTAGTGCCCGTGGGACAGGAGCGAATGGGGAGCTGTTTTTT
TRBD1	TRBV7-7	TRBJ2-5	.	CASSLGGTGGETQYF	TGTGCTAGCAGCTTAGGCGGGACAGGGGGCGAGACCCAGTACTTC
TRBD1	TRBV18	TRBJ2-4	few	CASSATGRNHIQYF	TGTGCCAGCTCAGCGACAGGGCGGAATCACATTCAGTACTTC
.	TRBV6-5	TRBJ2-3	.	CASSTLRVTDTQYF	TGTGCCAGCAGTACCCTACGGGTGACAGATACGCAGTATTTT
TRBD2	TRBV2	TRBJ2-7	.	CAGGLGVPYEQYF	TGTGCGGGGGGGTTGGGAGTACCCTACGAGCAGTACTTC
TRBD1	TRBV5-8	TRBJ1-6	.	CASSPGQGGPPLHF	TGTGCCAGCAGCCCGGGACAGGGGGGTCCACCCCTCCACTTT
TRBD1	TRBV5-4	TRBJ2-3	.	CASSQRDRGVQVDTQYF	TGTGCCAGCAGCCAAAGGGACAGGGGGGTGCAAGTAGATACGCAGTATTTT
.	TRBV4-3	TRBJ1-2	.	CASSQDGQGSYTF	TGCGCCAGCAGCCAAGATGGGCAGGGGAGTTACACCTTC
.	TRBV7-7	TRBJ2-5	.	CASSLEGKETQYF	TGTGCTAGCAGCTTAGAGGGGAAAGAGACCCAGTACTTC
TRBD2	TRBV10-3	TRBJ2-5	.	CAISPSGSEETQYF	TGTGCCATCAGCCCCAGCGGGAGTGAGGAGACCCAGTACTTC
TRBD1	TRBV11-2	TRBJ1-4	few	CASSSIRDRVGEKLFF	TGTGCCAGCAGCTCGATCCGGGACAGGGTCGGTGAAAAACTGTTTTTT
TRBD1	TRBV6-1	TRBJ1-6	.	CASSGGDSTKHNSPLHF	TGTGCCAGCAGTGGGGGGGACAGTACAAAACATAATTCACCCCTCCACTTT
TRBD2	TRBV7-9	TRBJ2-3	.	CASSSQRTSGRAIDTQYF	TGTGCCAGCAGTTCACAAAGGACTAGCGGGAGGGCCATAGATACGCAGTATTTT
.	TRBV12-5	TRBJ1-5	few	CASGLVLGGSNQPQHF	TGTGCTAGTGGTTTGGTACTGGGGGGTTCCAATCAGCCCCAGCATTTT
.	TRBV7-6	TRBJ1-3	.	CASSSNRRGPDFSGNTIYF	TGTGCCAGCAGCTCCAACAGGAGAGGACCAGATTTCTCTGGAAACACCATATATTTT
.	TRBV7-9	TRBJ1-1	.	CASSQASVGAFF	TGTGCCAGCAGCCAAGCTTCGGTCGGAGCTTTCTTT
.	TRBV7-8	TRBJ1-5	.	CASSLGGAEPQHF	TGTGCCAGCAGCTTAGGAGGCGCGGAGCCCCAGCATTTT
.	TRBV27	TRBJ2-5	.	CASSLGRVGQETQYF	TGTGCCAGCAGTTTGGGCAGGGTGGGCCAAGAGACCCAGTACTTC
.	TRBV7-9	TRBJ2-6	.	CASSLAGTVGANVLTF	TGTGCCAGCAGCTTAGCCGGGACTGTTGGGGCCAACGTCCTGACTTTC
.	TRBV7-6	TRBJ2-1	few	CASSTATDLRKTDYNEQFF	TGTGCCAGCAGCACCGCGACCGACTTGCGTAAGACAGACTACAATGAGCAGTTCTTC
.	TRBV7-2	TRBJ2-4	.	CASSPRGKNIQYF	TGTGCCAGCAGCCCGCGTGGCAAAAACATTCAGTACTTC
TRBD2	TRBV6-5	TRBJ2-5	.	CASSYSGGRGEQYF	TGTGCCAGCAGTTACTCGGGCGGGAGAGGGGAGCAGTACTTC
.	TRBV4-3	TRBJ1-1	.	CASSQVGLRGEAFF	TGCGCCAGCAGCCAGGTCGGGCTACGGGGGGAAGCTTTCTTT
TRBD1	TRBV6-1	TRBJ2-2	.	CASRQGWAGELFF	TGTGCCAGCAGACAGGGGTGGGCCGGGGAGCTGTTTTTT
.	TRBV9	TRBJ1-1	.	CASSKEAGWVMTEAFF	TGTGCCAGCAGCAAAGAGGCAGGGTGGGTGATGACTGAAGCTTTCTTT
.	TRBV29-1	TRBJ1-3	.	CSGHTRNTIYF	TGCAGCGGGCACACGCGAAACACCATATATTTT
.	TRBV7-2	TRBJ2-1	.	CASSLAVGPNEQFF	TGTGCCAGCAGCTTGGCAGTGGGCCCAAATGAGCAGTTCTTC
.	TRBV15	TRBJ2-5	.	CATSRDLTGAVGLQYF	TGTGCCACCAGCAGAGATCTAACGGGAGCGGTCGGGCTCCAGTACTTC
TRBD1	TRBV7-8	TRBJ1-1	.	CASSLGQGMTEAFF	TGTGCCAGCAGCTTAGGACAGGGGATGACTGAAGCTTTCTTT
TRBD1	TRBV19	TRBJ2-1	.	CARQTGNNEQFF	TGTGCCAGACAGACAGGGAACAATGAGCAGTTCTTC
TRBD2	TRBV5-5	TRBJ2-3	.	CASSKLADPTDTQYF	TGTGCCAGCAGCAAACTAGCGGACCCCACAGATACGCAGTATTTT
.	TRBV6-1	TRBJ2-1	.	CASSEWAQAEQFF	TGTGCCAGCAGTGAATGGGCTCAAGCTGAGCAGTTCTTC
TRBD2	TRBV5-1	TRBJ2-1	once	CASSLGTSGQNNEQFF	TGCGCCAGCAGCTTGGGGACTAGCGGGCAAAACAATGAGCAGTTCTTC
.	TRBV5-4	TRBJ2-1	.	CAWGWGEQFF	TGTGCCTGGGGATGGGGGGAACAGTTCTTC
.	TRBV15	TRBJ2-1	.	CATSRPPATGNEQFF	TGTGCCACCAGCAGACCTCCCGCGACGGGCAATGAGCAGTTCTTC
.	TRBV28	TRBJ2-5	.	CASSLSQETQYF	TGTGCCAGCAGTTTATCTCAAGAGACCCAGTACTTC
.	TRBV5-8	TRBJ1-2	.	CASSEGGRGYTF	TGCGCCAGCAGCGAGGGGGGGCGAGGCTACACCTTC
.	TRBV5-4	TRBJ1-4	.	CASSLKGRGDEKLFF	TGTGCCAGCAGCTTGAAGGGCAGGGGCGATGAAAAACTGTTTTTT
.	TRBV11-2	TRBJ2-7	.	CASSLLGIAYEQYF	TGTGCCAGCAGCTTATTGGGCATAGCCTACGAGCAGTACTTC
.	TRBV6-5	TRBJ2-7	once	CASSISSAAYEQYF	TGTGCCAGCAGTATCTCATCAGCGGCCTACGAGCAGTACTTC
.	TRBV6-6	TRBJ1-2	.	CASSYSRVFGYTF	TGTGCCAGCAGTTACTCGAGAGTTTTTGGCTACACCTTC
TRBD1	TRBV15	TRBJ1-4	.	CATSITQGAEEKLFF	TGTGCCACCAGCATCACACAGGGGGCGGAGGAAAAACTGTTTTTT
.	TRBV7-9	TRBJ2-5	.	CASSRRGSQETQYF	TGTGCCAGCAGCCGTCGGGGATCCCAAGAGACCCAGTACTTC
TRBD2	TRBV5-4	TRBJ2-3	.	CASSPVAGGITDTQYF	TGTGCCAGCAGCCCAGTAGCGGGGGGCATCACAGATACGCAGTATTTT
TRBD1	TRBV19	TRBJ2-2	.	CASRRTGGAAGELFF	TGTGCCAGTAGGAGGACAGGGGGCGCCGCCGGGGAGCTGTTTTTT
TRBD2	TRBV19	TRBJ2-1	.	CASSTTSGAYNEQFF	TGTGCCAGTAGCACTACTAGCGGGGCCTACAATGAGCAGTTCTTC